The TCR beta chain under discussion was sequenced for a study of control samples from healthy donors and cancer patients. The V end was cut by 1 base, the J end by 4 bases, with 12 bases between. The germline V gene has CDR1 LGHNA and CDR2 YSLEER. The CDR3 contains 15 residues. The assay was immunoSEQ multiplex PCR, and TCRdb's table has in-frame clones only and misses some. This sample yields more than 50,000 clones, of which roughly 95% are seen a single time; 1.1% belongs to the top ten. Specimen: blood. The sequence was obtained from a woman younger than 35 in good health. The V gene is TRBV4-3, the J gene TRBJ2-3; D not certain. The CDR3 nucleotides read TGCGCCAGCAGCCAAGGATCTCCTGGCGCAGATACGCAGTATTTT. Its protein is CASSQGSPGADTQYF.